The T cell receptor (beta chain) under discussion was sequenced for a study of T cells in Graves' hyperthyroidism and ophthalmopathy. Diagnoses rested on clinical symptoms, serum thyroxine and TRAb, thyroid ultrasound and orbital computed tomography. There are a few counts of this clonotype. One end of the junction does not line up with germline, which may come from a read error. RNA transcripts gave rise to amplified TCR beta CDR3 regions. During a first-round RT-PCR of the TCR CDR3, the HTBI primer set was used. One entry per CDR3 protein, called by TCRdb with MiXCR from the multiplex PCR reads. Of approximately 590,000 distinct CDR3 sequences in the sample, 46% were seen once. The CDR3 is 15 amino acids. Germline loops: CDR1 SGHRS, CDR2 YFSETQ.

Sample: peripheral blood or thyroid tissue (not recorded which). This receptor was taken from a young woman with Graves' hyperthyroidism. The rearrangement links TRBV5-1 to TRBJ2-7, with 8 bases identical to TRBD1. Here the CDR3 reads CASSLLGTGFEQQYF. CDR3 nucleotide sequence: TGTGCCAGCAGCTTGCTCGGGACAGGCTTTGAACAGCAGTACTTC.